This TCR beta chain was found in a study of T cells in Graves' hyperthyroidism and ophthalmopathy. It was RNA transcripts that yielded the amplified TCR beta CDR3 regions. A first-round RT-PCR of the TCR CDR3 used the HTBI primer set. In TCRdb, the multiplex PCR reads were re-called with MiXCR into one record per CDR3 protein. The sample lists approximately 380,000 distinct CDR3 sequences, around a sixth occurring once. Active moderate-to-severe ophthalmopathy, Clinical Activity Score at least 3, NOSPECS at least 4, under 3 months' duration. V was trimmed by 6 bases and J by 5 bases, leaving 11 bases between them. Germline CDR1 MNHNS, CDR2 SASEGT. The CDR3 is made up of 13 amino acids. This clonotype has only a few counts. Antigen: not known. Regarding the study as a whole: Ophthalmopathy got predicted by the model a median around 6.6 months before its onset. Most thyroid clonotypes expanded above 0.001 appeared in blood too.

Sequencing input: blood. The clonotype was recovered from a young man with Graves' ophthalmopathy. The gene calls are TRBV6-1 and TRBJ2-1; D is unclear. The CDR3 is CASSLSANNEQFF. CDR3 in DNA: TGTGCCAGCAGCCTAAGCGCAAACAATGAGCAGTTCTTC.